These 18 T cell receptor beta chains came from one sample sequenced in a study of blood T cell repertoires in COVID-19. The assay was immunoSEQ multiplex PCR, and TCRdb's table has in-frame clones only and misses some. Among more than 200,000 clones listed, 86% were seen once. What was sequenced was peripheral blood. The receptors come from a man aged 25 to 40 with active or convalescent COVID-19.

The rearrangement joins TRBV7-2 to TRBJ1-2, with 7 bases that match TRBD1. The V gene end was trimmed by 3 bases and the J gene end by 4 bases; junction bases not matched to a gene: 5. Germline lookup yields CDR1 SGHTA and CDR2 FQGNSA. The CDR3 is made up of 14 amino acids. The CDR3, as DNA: TGTGCCAGCAGCTTTTCTACAGGGGCCTATGGCTACACCTTC. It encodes CASSFSTGAYGYTF.

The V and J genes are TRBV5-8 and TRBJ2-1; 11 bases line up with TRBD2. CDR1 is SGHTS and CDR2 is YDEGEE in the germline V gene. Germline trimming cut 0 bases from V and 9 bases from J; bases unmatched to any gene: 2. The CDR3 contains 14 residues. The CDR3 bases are TGTGCCAGCAGCTTGGAAACTAGCGGGGGTGAGCAGTTCTTC. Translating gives CASSLETSGGEQFF.

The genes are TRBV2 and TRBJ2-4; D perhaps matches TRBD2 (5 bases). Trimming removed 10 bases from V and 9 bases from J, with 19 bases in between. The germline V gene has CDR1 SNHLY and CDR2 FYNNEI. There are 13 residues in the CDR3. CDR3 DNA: TGTGCCATCACCCAACTACTAGACGGCATTCAGTACTTC. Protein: CAITQLLDGIQYF.

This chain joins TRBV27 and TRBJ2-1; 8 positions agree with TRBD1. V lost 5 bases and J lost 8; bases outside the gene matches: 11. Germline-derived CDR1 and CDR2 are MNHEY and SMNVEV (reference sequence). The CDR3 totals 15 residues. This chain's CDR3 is CASSKPLDRVDEQFF. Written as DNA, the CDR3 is TGTGCCAGCAGTAAACCGTTGGACAGGGTAGATGAGCAGTTCTTC.

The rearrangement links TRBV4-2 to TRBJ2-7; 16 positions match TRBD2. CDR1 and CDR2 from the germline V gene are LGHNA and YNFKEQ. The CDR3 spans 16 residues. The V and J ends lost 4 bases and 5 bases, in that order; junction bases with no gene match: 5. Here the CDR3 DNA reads TGTGCCAGCAGCCCTGGGACTAGCGGGGGGGTCCACGAGCAGTACTTC. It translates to CASSPGTSGGVHEQYF.

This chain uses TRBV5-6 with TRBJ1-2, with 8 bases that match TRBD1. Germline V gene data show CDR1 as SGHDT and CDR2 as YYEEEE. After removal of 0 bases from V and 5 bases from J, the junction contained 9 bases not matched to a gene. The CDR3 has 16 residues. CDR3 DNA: TGTGCCAGCAGCTTGGCCGGTCAGGGGGCTAGGTATGGCTACACCTTC. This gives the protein CASSLAGQGARYGYTF.

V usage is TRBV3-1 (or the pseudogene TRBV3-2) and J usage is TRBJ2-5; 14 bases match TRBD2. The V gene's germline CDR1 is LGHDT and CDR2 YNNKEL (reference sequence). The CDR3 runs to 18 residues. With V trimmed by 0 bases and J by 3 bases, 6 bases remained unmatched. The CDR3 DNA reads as TGTGCCAGCAGCCAAGACCCCCGACTAGCGGGGGGGGAAGAGACCCAGTACTTC. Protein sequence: CASSQDPRLAGGEETQYF.

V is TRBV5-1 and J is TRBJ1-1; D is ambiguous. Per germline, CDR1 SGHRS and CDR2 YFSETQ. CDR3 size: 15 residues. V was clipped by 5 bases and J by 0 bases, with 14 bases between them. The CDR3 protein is CASRVSIQMNTEAFF. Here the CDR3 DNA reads TGCGCCAGCAGGGTCTCCATACAAATGAACACTGAAGCTTTCTTT.

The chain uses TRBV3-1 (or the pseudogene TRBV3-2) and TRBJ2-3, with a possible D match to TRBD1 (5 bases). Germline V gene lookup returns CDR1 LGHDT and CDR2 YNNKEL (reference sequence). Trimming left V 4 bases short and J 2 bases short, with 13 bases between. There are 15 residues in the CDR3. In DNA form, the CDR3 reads TGTGCCAGCAGCCGGGGCACCATACACACAGATACGCAGTATTTT. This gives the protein CASSRGTIHTDTQYF.

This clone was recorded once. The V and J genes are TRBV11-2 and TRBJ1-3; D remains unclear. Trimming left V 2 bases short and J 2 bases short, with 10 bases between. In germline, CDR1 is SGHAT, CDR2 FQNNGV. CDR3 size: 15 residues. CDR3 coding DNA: TGTGCCAGCAGCTTACCCATCGGGGCTGGAAACACCATATATTTT. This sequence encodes CASSLPIGAGNTIYF.

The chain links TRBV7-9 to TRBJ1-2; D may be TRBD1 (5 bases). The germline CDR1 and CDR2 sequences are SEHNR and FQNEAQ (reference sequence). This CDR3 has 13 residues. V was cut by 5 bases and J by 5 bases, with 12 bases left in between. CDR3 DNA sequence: TGTGCCAGCAGCAGAGACAGCCCTTATGGCTACACCTTC. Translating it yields CASSRDSPYGYTF.

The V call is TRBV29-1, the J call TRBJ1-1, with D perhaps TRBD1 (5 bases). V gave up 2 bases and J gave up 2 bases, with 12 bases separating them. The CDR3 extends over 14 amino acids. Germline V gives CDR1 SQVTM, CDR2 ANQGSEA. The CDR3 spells CSVESGPINTEAFF. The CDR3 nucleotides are TGCAGCGTTGAATCAGGGCCCATCAACACTGAAGCTTTCTTT.

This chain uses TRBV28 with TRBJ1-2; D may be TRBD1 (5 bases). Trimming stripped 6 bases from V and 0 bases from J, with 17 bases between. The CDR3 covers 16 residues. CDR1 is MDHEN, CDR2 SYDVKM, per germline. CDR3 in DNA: TGTGCCAGCAGCTTGATGGGGCAGTCACCTAACTATGGCTACACCTTC. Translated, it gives CASSLMGQSPNYGYTF.

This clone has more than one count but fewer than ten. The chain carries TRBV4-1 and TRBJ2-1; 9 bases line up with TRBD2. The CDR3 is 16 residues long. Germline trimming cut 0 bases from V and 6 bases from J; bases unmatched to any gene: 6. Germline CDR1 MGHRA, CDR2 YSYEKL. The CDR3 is CASSQETSGGFNEQFF. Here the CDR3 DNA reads TGCGCCAGCAGCCAAGAAACCAGCGGGGGGTTCAATGAGCAGTTCTTC.

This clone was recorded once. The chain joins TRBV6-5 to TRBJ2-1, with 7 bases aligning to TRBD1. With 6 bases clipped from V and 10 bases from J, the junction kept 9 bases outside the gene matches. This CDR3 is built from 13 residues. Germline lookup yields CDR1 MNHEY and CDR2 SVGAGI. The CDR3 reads CASRRYHRGEQFF. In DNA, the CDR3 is TGTGCCAGCAGACGCTACCACAGGGGAGAGCAGTTCTTC.

CDR3 nucleotide sequence: TGTGCCTGGAACTGGGTCGTAGGGGGAAATACGCAGTATTTT. Translation gives CAWNWVVGGNTQYF. The chain links TRBV30 to TRBJ2-3, with a possible D match to TRBD1 (6 bases). The germline CDR1 and CDR2 sequences are GTSNPN and SVGIG (reference sequence). The V gene lost 4 bases and the J gene lost 7 bases, with 18 bases spanning the gap. CDR3 length: 14 amino acids.

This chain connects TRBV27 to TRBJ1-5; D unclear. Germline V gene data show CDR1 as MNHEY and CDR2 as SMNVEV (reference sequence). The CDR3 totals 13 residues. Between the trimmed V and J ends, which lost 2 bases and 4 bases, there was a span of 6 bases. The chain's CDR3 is CASSLIQNQPQHF. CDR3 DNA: TGTGCCAGCAGTTTAATTCAGAATCAGCCCCAGCATTTT.

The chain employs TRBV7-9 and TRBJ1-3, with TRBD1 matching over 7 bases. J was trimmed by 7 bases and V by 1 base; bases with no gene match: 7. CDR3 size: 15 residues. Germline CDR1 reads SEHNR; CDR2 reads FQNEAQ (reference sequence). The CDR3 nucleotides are TGTGCCAGCAGCTTAGTACGGGGCAGGGGGAACACCATATATTTT. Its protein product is CASSLVRGRGNTIYF.